This T cell receptor (beta chain) was sequenced in a study of regulatory T cells in long-lasting Graves disease. Time point specified: newly diagnosed GD, antithyroid drugs for less than 3 months. RNA extracted from PBMCs served as the sequencing template. Trimming removed 1 base from V and 7 bases from J, with 10 bases in between. This CDR3 comprises 14 residues. Germline CDR1 reads SGHTA; CDR2 reads FQGTGA. Assembly of TCR beta libraries relied on iRepertoire HTBI primers together with Arm-PCR of CDR3 regions. TCRdb reanalysed the multiplex PCR reads using MiXCR and keeps one entry per CDR3 protein. The table includes more than 400,000 distinct CDR3 sequences, roughly 15% detected once. These data are also associated with another study on T cells in Graves' hyperthyroidism and ophthalmopathy.

The origin of this receptor is a man in his forties or fifties with Graves disease. The sequences come from peripheral blood mononuclear cells (PBMCs), collected at new diagnosis, from a patient treated with antithyroid drugs. The genes are TRBV7-3 and TRBJ2-2; D tentatively reads TRBD1 or TRBD2 (5 bases each). The CDR3, as DNA: TGTGCCAGCAGCTTAAACGGGGCGGGCGGGGAGCTGTTTTTT. Its protein is CASSLNGAGGELFF.